This is a list of T cell receptor beta chains from one sample in a study of cytomegalovirus exposure and HLA in healthy donors. This table comes from immunoSEQ multiplex PCR, and its TCRdb copy is limited to in-frame clones, with some not included. This table has under 85,000 clones, approximately 74% appearing once. Sample: PBMCs. Source of these receptors: a woman aged 25 to 39 in good health and CMV-seropositive. Each CDR3 is given with its conserved first and last residue. D genes are given only for firm matches. The size of a clone is reported for some rows only, either as once, few or many, or as a class for expanded clones.

NA	NA	TRBV28	TRBJ2-5	CASSLFAIETQYF	TGTGCCAGCAGCCTATTTGCGATCGAGACCCAGTACTTC
NA	NA	TRBV4-3	TRBJ1-4	CASSQQGGFDEKLFF	TGCGCCAGCAGCCAACAAGGGGGTTTTGACGAAAAACTGTTTTTT
NA	TRBD2	TRBV6-4	TRBJ2-1	CASSEQAGGTNEQFF	TGTGCCAGCAGTGAACAAGCGGGAGGGACCAATGAGCAGTTCTTC
NA	NA	TRBV5-1	TRBJ2-3	CASSLGLAADTQYF	TGCGCCAGCAGCTTGGGTCTAGCCGCAGATACGCAGTATTTT
few	TRBD2	TRBV2	TRBJ2-1	CARGTSGGNEQFF	TGTGCCAGAGGGACTAGCGGCGGCAATGAGCAGTTCTTC
NA	NA	TRBV5-4	TRBJ1-1	CASSSPGGPWNTEAFF	TGTGCCAGCAGTTCGCCGGGGGGCCCGTGGAACACTGAAGCTTTCTTT
once	TRBD1	TRBV5-1	TRBJ1-5	CASSLGDRNGEPQHF	TGCGCCAGCAGCTTGGGGGACAGGAATGGCGAGCCCCAGCATTTT
NA	NA	TRBV28	TRBJ2-2	CASSAHIEVSTGELFF	TGTGCCAGCAGTGCCCACATAGAGGTTAGCACCGGGGAGCTGTTTTTT
NA	NA	TRBV7-9	TRBJ1-1	CASSLVLQGPNTEAFF	TGTGCCAGCAGCTTAGTCCTACAGGGTCCGAACACTGAAGCTTTCTTT
NA	TRBD2	TRBV18	TRBJ2-7	CASSLTSGAYEQYF	TGTGCCAGCTCTTTAACTAGCGGGGCCTACGAGCAGTACTTC
NA	NA	TRBV7-6	TRBJ2-7	CASSPRAGNDYEQYF	TGTGCCAGCAGCCCGCGAGCCGGGAATGACTACGAGCAGTACTTC
few	NA	TRBV4-2	TRBJ1-5	CASSQQGADQPQHF	TGTGCCAGCAGCCAACAGGGTGCCGATCAGCCCCAGCATTTT
NA	NA	TRBV28	TRBJ2-7	CASSLRLGEQYF	TGTGCCAGCAGTTTAAGACTGGGCGAGCAGTACTTC
NA	NA	TRBV29-1	TRBJ1-1	CSVEKEKGVNTEAFF	TGCAGCGTTGAAAAGGAGAAAGGTGTGAACACTGAAGCTTTCTTT
NA	NA	TRBV9	TRBJ1-1	CASSVGSGSTEAFF	TGTGCCAGCAGCGTAGGTTCGGGGAGCACTGAAGCTTTCTTT
NA	NA	TRBV28	TRBJ2-1	CASSYQPGPPLNEQFF	TGTGCCAGCAGTTACCAACCGGGTCCACCTCTGAATGAGCAGTTCTTC
few	NA	TRBV2	TRBJ2-7	CASSASQIQYEQYF	TGTGCCAGCAGTGCTAGCCAGATCCAGTACGAGCAGTACTTC
NA	NA	TRBV6-5	TRBJ1-1	CASSYSQGGTLKAFF	TGTGCCAGCAGTTACTCTCAGGGAGGAACCTTAAAAGCTTTCTTT
NA	NA	TRBV29-1	TRBJ2-7	CSVEGELYEQYF	TGCAGCGTTGAAGGGGAGTTATACGAGCAGTACTTC
NA	TRBD1	TRBV25-1	TRBJ1-5	CASTGTGKEPQHF	TGTGCCAGCACCGGGACAGGGAAGGAGCCCCAGCATTTT
NA	NA	TRBV7-9	TRBJ1-3	CASSLAVTAGNTIYF	TGTGCCAGCAGCTTAGCGGTAACAGCTGGAAACACCATATATTTT
NA	NA	TRBV6-5	TRBJ1-2	CASSYRDRDYGYTF	TGTGCCAGCAGTTACCGAGACAGAGACTATGGCTACACCTTC
NA	TRBD2	TRBV5-1	TRBJ2-1	CASSLSFGLAGANEQFF	TGCGCCAGCAGCTTGTCCTTTGGACTAGCGGGAGCAAATGAGCAGTTCTTC
few	NA	TRBV6-5	TRBJ2-3	CASRRLFTDTQYF	TGTGCCAGCAGGCGCCTATTCACAGATACGCAGTATTTT
few	NA	TRBV5-1	TRBJ2-1	CASSLAGEQFF	TGCGCCAGCAGCTTGGCCGGTGAGCAGTTCTTC
NA	NA	TRBV6-4	TRBJ2-1	CASSDFGAGSYNEQFF	TGTGCCAGCAGTGATTTTGGGGCAGGCTCCTACAATGAGCAGTTCTTC
few	TRBD2	TRBV28	TRBJ2-5	CASSRSGLAGVLQETQYF	TGTGCCAGCAGTCGCTCGGGACTAGCGGGAGTCTTACAAGAGACCCAGTACTTC
NA	TRBD2	TRBV6-5	TRBJ2-1	CASNPSGRGNEQFF	TGTGCCAGCAACCCTAGCGGGAGAGGGAATGAGCAGTTCTTC
NA	TRBD2	TRBV7-2	TRBJ2-3	CASSPGLAPAVDTQYF	TGTGCCAGCAGCCCGGGACTAGCCCCCGCCGTGGATACGCAGTATTTT
NA	NA	TRBV28	TRBJ1-1	CASRYTIGSSRETEAFF	TGTGCCAGCAGGTACACCATTGGGAGCTCAAGGGAAACTGAAGCTTTCTTT
NA	NA	TRBV28	TRBJ2-6	CASSRIPLNRDLLSGANVLTF	TGTGCCAGCAGCCGAATTCCCTTAAACAGGGATCTCCTCTCTGGGGCCAACGTCCTGACTTTC
NA	NA	TRBV6-1	TRBJ2-2	CASDGTGELFF	TGTGCCAGCGACGGGACCGGGGAGCTGTTTTTT
once	TRBD1	TRBV6-6	TRBJ2-7	CASSYVRTGGYEQYF	TGTGCCAGCAGTTACGTAAGGACAGGGGGCTACGAGCAGTACTTC
few	NA	TRBV18	TRBJ1-1	CASSPQPNTEAFF	TGTGCCAGCTCACCACAGCCGAACACTGAAGCTTTCTTT
few	NA	TRBV10-3	TRBJ2-6	CAISAGQRANVLTF	TGTGCCATCAGTGCCGGACAGAGGGCCAACGTCCTGACTTTC
NA	NA	TRBV29-1	TRBJ2-4	CSVAPGNIQYF	TGCAGCGTCGCCCCAGGGAACATTCAGTACTTC
NA	NA	TRBV11-2	TRBJ2-5	CASSLAWGDEETQYF	TGTGCCAGCAGCTTAGCATGGGGGGACGAAGAGACCCAGTACTTC
few	TRBD2	TRBV2	TRBJ2-1	CASSEPTSGREQFF	TGTGCCAGCAGTGAACCGACTAGCGGGAGGGAGCAGTTCTTC
few	NA	TRBV10-3	TRBJ1-5	CAISDAGSAQPGAQHF	TGTGCCATCAGCGATGCAGGATCGGCACAGCCGGGGGCCCAGCATTTT
NA	NA	TRBV29-1	TRBJ2-3	CSVKTHTDTQYF	TGCAGCGTTAAGACACACACAGATACGCAGTATTTT
NA	NA	TRBV28	TRBJ2-3	CASGTSTGQYF	TGTGCCAGCGGGACATCCACGGGGCAGTATTTT
few	TRBD1	TRBV5-1	TRBJ1-2	CASSLNQGGDYGYTF	TGCGCCAGCAGCTTGAACCAGGGGGGTGACTATGGCTACACCTTC